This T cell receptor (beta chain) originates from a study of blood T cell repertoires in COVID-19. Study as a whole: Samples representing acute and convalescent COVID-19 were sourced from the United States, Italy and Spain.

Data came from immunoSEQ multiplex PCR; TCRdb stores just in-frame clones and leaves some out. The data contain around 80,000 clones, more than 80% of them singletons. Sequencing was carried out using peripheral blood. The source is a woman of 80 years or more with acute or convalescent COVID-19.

This CDR3 is CASSERGGSGGTEAFF. The CDR3 DNA reads as TGTGCCAGCAGTGAGAGAGGGGGGAGCGGGGGCACTGAAGCTTTCTTT. This rearrangement joins TRBV6-1 to TRBJ1-1, with D possibly matching TRBD1 (6 bases). V gave up 3 bases and J gave up 4 bases, with 18 bases separating them. CDR3 length equals 16 residues. Germline V CDR1 and CDR2: MNHNS, SASEGT.